This T cell receptor (beta chain) was identified during a study of CD8 T cells in Susac syndrome. Reverse transcription used about 0.5 to 1 ug RNA and random hexamers. TCRdb analysed the immunoSEQ multiplex PCR reads with MiXCR anew, one entry per CDR3 protein. The sample has 120,000 or so distinct CDR3 sequences; just under 95% are singletons. The receptor's source is a human donor with Susac syndrome. Sequencing was done on a sample of CD8+ T cells from PBMCs.

As DNA, the CDR3 is TGTGCCAGCAGCCAACCATCCCGGGACACCCAGCCCCAGCATTTT. It codes for CASSQPSRDTQPQHF. The chain employs TRBV16 and TRBJ1-5, with D maybe TRBD1 (6 bases). Germline lookup yields CDR1 KGHSY and CDR2 FQNENV. V lost 2 bases, J lost 7 bases, and 15 bases lay in between. There are 15 residues in the CDR3.